This TCR beta chain was sequenced during a study of blood T cell repertoires in COVID-19. Study summary: Material from acute and convalescent COVID-19 was sourced from the United States, Italy and Spain. T cells, B-cell-depleted T cells, or PBMCs provided the cDNA or gDNA that served as material.

Under the authors' procedure: Nucleated cell number was recorded as an estimate derived from reference gene primer amplification. This table comes from immunoSEQ multiplex PCR, and its TCRdb copy is limited to in-frame clones, with some not included. The DNA gave D and trimming, while V, J and clone size come from that table. The sample consists of roughly 380,000 clones, 89% of them appearing once. The Seattle site enrolled patients during active infection and followed them longitudinally. Germline V gene data show CDR1 as SGHNT and CDR2 as YYREEE (reference sequence). J lost 10 bases, V lost 4 bases, and 5 bases had no gene match. The CDR3 is made up of 15 amino acids.

The source material was peripheral blood. The sequence was obtained from a middle-aged woman with COVID-19, enrolled during active disease. The V call is TRBV5-4, the J call TRBJ2-1; 16 nucleotides line up with TRBD2. CDR3 residues: CASSTGLAGGNEQFF. DNA of the CDR3: TGTGCCAGCAGCACGGGACTAGCGGGGGGGAACGAGCAGTTCTTC.